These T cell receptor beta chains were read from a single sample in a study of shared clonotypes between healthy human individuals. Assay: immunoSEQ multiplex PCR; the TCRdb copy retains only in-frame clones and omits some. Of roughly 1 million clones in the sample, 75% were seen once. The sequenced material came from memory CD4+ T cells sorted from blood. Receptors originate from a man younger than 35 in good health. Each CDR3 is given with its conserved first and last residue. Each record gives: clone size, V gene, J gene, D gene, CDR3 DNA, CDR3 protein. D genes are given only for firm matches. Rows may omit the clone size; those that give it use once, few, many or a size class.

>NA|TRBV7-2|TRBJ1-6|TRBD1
TGTGCCAGCAGCTTTCCCCCGGGACAGCGTAATTCACCCCTCCACTTT
CASSFPPGQRNSPLHF
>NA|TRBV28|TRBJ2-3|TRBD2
TGTGCCAGCAGCCCTGCCTGGCGGGGGGGCGACGCTCAGTATTTT
CASSPAWRGGDAQYF
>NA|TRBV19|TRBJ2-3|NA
TGTGCCAGTAGTCCACCGCATGGCGGTGGCACAGATACGCAGTATTTT
CASSPPHGGGTDTQYF
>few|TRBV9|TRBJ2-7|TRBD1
TGTGCCAGCAGCCCACTCGGATGGGGGACAGGGGGCTACGAGCAGTACTTC
CASSPLGWGTGGYEQYF
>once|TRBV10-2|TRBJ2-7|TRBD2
TGCGCCAGCAGTGGTTTGACTAGCGGGTCCTACGAGCAGTACTTC
CASSGLTSGSYEQYF
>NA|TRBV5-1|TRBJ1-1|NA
TGCGCCAGCAGAAAAGAGGGGGGGAACACTGAAGCTTTCTTT
CASRKEGGNTEAFF
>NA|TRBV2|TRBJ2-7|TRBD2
TGTGCCAGCAGCTTCACTAGCGGCCTCTCCTACGAGCAGTACTTC
CASSFTSGLSYEQYF
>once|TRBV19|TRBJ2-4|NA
TGTGCCAGTAGGTTGGTCTGGGGGCTCGGGGCCAAAAACATTCAGTACTTC
CASRLVWGLGAKNIQYF
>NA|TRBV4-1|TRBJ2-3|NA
TGCGCCAGCAGCCAAGATGGGCGTAGCACAGATACGCAGTATTTT
CASSQDGRSTDTQYF
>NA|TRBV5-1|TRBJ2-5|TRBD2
TGCGCCAGCACTGCGGGCCATGCTAGCGGACAAGAGACCCAGTACTTC
CASTAGHASGQETQYF
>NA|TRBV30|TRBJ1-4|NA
TGTGCCTGGAGTATGCGGATTAATGAAAAACTGTTTTTT
CAWSMRINEKLFF
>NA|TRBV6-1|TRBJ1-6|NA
TGTGCCAGCATTGGAGTGAGCTCCTATAATTCACCCCTCCACTTT
CASIGVSSYNSPLHF
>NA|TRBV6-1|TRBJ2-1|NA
TGTGCCAGCAGGAGGACGGACAATGAGCAGTTCTTC
CASRRTDNEQFF
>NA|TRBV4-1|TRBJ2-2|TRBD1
TGCGCCAGCAGCCAAGTGCCCGGGACAGGGGGTAACACCGGGGAGCTGTTTTTT
CASSQVPGTGGNTGELFF
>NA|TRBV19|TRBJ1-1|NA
TGTGCCAGTAGTCCTTGGGACACCTCGTCCCCTGAAGCTTTCTTT
CASSPWDTSSPEAFF
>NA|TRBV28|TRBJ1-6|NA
TGTGCCAGCAGCCCTACAACAAGGATATATAATTCACCCCTCCACTTT
CASSPTTRIYNSPLHF
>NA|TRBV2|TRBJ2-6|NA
TGTGCCAGCATGGGGGGAGGGGCCAACGTCCTGACTTTC
CASMGGGANVLTF
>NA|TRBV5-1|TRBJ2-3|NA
TGCGCCAGCAGCTTAGGCAGACCTAGCACAGATACGCAGTATTTT
CASSLGRPSTDTQYF
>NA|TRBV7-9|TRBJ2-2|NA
TGTGCCAGCAGCTTAGAATTGCCCGGGGAGCTGTTTTTT
CASSLELPGELFF
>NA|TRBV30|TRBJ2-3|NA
TGTGCCTGGAGAGTGGGGGATACGCAGTATTTT
CAWRVGDTQYF
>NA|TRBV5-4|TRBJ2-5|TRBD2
TGTGCCAGCAGTTCATCTCGCGGGGGGAAACAAGAGACCCAGTACTTC
CASSSSRGGKQETQYF
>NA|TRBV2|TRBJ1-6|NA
TGTGCCAGCAGTGATGAAGGAAGAGTCAATTCACCCCTCCACTTT
CASSDEGRVNSPLHF
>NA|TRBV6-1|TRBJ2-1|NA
TGTGCCAGCAGTGAAAGGTTCAGGGGGGCCAATGAGCAGTTCTTC
CASSERFRGANEQFF
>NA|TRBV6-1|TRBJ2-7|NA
TGTGCCAGTCTTAAAAAAGCGACCTACGAGCAGTACTTC
CASLKKATYEQYF
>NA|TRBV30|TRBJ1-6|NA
TGTGCCTGGAGTCTGGGGAATTCACCCCTCCACTTT
CAWSLGNSPLHF
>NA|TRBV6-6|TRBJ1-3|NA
TGTGCCAGCAGACCTACAGGGTCCGGAAACACCATATATTTT
CASRPTGSGNTIYF
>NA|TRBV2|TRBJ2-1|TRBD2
TGTGCCAGCAGGGGACTAGCGGGGGGGCCAAATGAGCAGTTCTTC
CASRGLAGGPNEQFF
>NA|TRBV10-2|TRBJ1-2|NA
TGCGCCAGCAGTGACAGGATGCCAGGAAGGTTCCATGGCTACACCTTC
CASSDRMPGRFHGYTF
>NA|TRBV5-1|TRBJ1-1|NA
TGCGCCAGCCACCCCATCGGGGGGAACACTGAAGCTTTCTTT
CASHPIGGNTEAFF
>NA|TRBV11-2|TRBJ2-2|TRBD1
TGTGCCAGCAGCTCGGGACAGGCGAACACCGGGGAGCTGTTTTTT
CASSSGQANTGELFF
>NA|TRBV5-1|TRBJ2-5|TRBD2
TGCGCCAGCAGCTTGGTTCCTAGCGGGACCCAAGAGACCCAGTACTTC
CASSLVPSGTQETQYF
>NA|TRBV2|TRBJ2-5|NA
TGTGCCAGCAATGGCCGCTTGGAGGAGACCCAGTACTTC
CASNGRLEETQYF
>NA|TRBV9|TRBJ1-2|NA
TGTGCCAGCAGCGTAGAACAGGACTATGGCTACACCTTC
CASSVEQDYGYTF
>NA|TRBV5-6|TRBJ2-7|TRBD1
TGTGCCAGCAGCCTGCGGACAGGGCGGGAGCAGTACTTC
CASSLRTGREQYF
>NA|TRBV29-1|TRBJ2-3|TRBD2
TGCAGCGTTGAAAGAACGCGGGGGACAGATACGCAGTATTTT
CSVERTRGTDTQYF
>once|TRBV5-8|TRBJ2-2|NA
TGTGCCAGCAGCGTGAAGACAGTGAACACCGGGGAGCTGTTTTTT
CASSVKTVNTGELFF
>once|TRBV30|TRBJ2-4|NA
TGTGCCTGGGCCCGGGACAAGGAAAACATTCAGTACTTC
CAWARDKENIQYF
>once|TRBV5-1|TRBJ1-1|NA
TGCGCCAGCAGCTTGGCCAGCGGACTACGCACTGAAGCTTTCTTT
CASSLASGLRTEAFF
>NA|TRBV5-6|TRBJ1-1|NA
TGTGCCAGCAGCTTCTTCGACCGGGATGAGACTGAAGCTTTCTTT
CASSFFDRDETEAFF
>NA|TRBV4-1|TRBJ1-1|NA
TGCGCCAGCAGCCAACATGAAAATTTCGTGAACACTGAAGCTTTCTTT
CASSQHENFVNTEAFF
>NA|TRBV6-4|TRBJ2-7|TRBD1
TGTGCCAGCAGTGAAGGGTCCGGGACAGGGAGTCCCTACGAGCAGTACTTC
CASSEGSGTGSPYEQYF
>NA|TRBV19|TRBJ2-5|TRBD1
TGTGCCAGTAGTACCTCCGGGACAGGACAAGAGACCCAGTACTTC
CASSTSGTGQETQYF